This TCR beta chain was observed in a study of early T cells in non-severe SARS-CoV-2 infection. Study information: Bulk RNA taken from unsorted whole blood was sequenced, leaving chains unpaired.

In its sample, this clonotype was seen many times. V was pared by 8 bases and J by 1 base, with 9 bases between. CDR1 SNHLY and CDR2 FYNNEI come from the germline V gene. The CDR3 length is 12 residues. Individual cDNA molecules carried attached unique molecular identifiers. TCRdb processed the 5' RACE reads anew with MiXCR; each CDR3 protein has one entry. The data show some 57,000 distinct CDR3 sequences, about 10% seen once. The rearrangement uses TRBV2 and TRBJ2-7; D is ambiguous. The sample in question was whole blood, obtained at baseline. This TCR came from an adult who was a healthcare worker with PCR-confirmed SARS-CoV-2 infection or an uninfected control (not recorded which). The CDR3 sequence is CASDTGSYEQYF. Here the CDR3 DNA reads TGTGCCAGCGACACCGGTTCCTACGAGCAGTACTTC.